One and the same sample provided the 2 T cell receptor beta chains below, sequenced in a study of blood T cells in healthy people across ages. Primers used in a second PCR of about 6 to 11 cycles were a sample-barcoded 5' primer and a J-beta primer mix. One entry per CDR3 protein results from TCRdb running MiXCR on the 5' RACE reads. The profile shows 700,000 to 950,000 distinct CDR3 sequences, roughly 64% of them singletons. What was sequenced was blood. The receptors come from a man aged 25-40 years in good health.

The CDR3 sequence: CASSDQRGVVPDTQYF. The CDR3 DNA reads TGTGCCAGCAGTGATCAGCGGGGGGTAGTTCCAGATACGCAGTATTTT. This sequence joins TRBV25-1 and TRBJ2-3; 9 positions match TRBD2. The germline V gene has CDR1 MGHDK and CDR2 SYGVNS. The CDR3 sequence is 16 residues long. Trimming cost V 3 bases and J 4 bases; bases outside gene matches: 8.

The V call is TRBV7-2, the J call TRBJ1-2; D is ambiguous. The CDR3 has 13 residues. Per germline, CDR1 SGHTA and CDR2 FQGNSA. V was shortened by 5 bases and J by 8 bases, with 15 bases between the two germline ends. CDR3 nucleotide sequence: TGTGCCAGCAGCCAGGACCAGAGTTTCGGCTACACCTTC. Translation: CASSQDQSFGYTF.